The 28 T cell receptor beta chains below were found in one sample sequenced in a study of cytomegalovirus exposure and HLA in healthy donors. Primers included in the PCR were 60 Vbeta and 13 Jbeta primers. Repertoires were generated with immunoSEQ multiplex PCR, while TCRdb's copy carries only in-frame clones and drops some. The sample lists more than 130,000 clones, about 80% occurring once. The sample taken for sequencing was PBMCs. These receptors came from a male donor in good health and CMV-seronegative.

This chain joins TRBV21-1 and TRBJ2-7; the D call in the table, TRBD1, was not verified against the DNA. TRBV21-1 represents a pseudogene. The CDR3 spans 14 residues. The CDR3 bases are TGTGCCAGCAGTTCGGGGGCAGGGGGCTGGGAGCAGTACTTC. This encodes CASSSGAGGWEQYF.

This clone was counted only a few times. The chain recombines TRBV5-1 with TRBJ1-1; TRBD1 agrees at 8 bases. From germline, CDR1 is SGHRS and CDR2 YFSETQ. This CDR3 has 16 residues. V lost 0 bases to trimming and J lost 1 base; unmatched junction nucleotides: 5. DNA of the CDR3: TGCGCCAGCAGCTTGGCGGCAGGGGGCCCGAACACTGAAGCTTTCTTT. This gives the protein CASSLAAGGPNTEAFF.

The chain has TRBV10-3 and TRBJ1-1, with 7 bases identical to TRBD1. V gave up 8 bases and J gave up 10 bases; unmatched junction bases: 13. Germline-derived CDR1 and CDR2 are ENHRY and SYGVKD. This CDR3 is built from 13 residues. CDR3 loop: CAIGIGGQEGAFF. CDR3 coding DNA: TGTGCCATCGGTATAGGGGGCCAAGAAGGAGCTTTCTTT.

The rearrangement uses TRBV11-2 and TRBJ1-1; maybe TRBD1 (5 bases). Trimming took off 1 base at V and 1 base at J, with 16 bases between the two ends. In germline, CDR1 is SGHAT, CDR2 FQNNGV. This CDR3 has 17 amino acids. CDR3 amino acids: CASSLVTPRVSNTEAFF. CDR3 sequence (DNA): TGTGCCAGCAGCTTAGTGACCCCCAGGGTTTCGAACACTGAAGCTTTCTTT.

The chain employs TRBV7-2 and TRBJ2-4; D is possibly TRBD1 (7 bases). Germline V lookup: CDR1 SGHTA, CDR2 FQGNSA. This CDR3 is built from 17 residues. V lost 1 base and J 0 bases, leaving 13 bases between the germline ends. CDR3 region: CASSLVGGGLAKNIQYF. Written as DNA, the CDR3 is TGTGCCAGCAGCTTAGTAGGAGGGGGCCTAGCCAAAAACATTCAGTACTTC.

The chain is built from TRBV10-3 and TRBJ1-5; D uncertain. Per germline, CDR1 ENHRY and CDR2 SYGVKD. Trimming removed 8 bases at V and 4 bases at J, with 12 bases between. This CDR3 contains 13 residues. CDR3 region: CAIEPPLNQPQHF. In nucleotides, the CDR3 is TGTGCCATCGAACCCCCGCTAAATCAGCCCCAGCATTTT.

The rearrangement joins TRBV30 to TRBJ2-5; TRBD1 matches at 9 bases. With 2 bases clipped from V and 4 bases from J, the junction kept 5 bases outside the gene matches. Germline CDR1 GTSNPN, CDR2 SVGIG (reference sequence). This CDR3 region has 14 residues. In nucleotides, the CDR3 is TGTGCCTGGAGTACGACAGGGGGAGGAGAGACCCAGTACTTC. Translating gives CAWSTTGGGETQYF. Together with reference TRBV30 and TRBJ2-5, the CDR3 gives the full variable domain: SQTIHQWPATLVQPVGSPLSLECTVEGTSNPNLYWYRQAAGRGLQLLFYSVGIGQISSEVPQNLSASRPQDRQFILSSKKLLLSDSGFYLCAWSTTGGGETQYFGPGTRLLVL.

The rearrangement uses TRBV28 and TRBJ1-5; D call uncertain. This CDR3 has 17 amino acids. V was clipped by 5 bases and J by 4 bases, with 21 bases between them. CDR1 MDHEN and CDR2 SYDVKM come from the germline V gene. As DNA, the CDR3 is TGTGCCAGCAGTAGTCGACAAGGAGGGCGGTCAAATCAGCCCCAGCATTTT. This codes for CASSSRQGGRSNQPQHF.

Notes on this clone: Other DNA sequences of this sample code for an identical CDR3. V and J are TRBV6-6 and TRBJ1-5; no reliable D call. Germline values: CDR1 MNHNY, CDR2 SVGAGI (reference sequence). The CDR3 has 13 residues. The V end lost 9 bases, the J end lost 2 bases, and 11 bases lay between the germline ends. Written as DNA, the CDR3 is TGTGCCAGTACCTCTACGGGCAATCAGCCCCAGCATTTT. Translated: CASTSTGNQPQHF.

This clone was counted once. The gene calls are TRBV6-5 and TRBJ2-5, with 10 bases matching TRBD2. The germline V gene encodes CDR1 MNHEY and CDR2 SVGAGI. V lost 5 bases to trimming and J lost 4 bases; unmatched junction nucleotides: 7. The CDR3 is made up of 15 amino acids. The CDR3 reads CASSRSGGRAETQYF. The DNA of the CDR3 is TGTGCCAGCAGTCGTAGCGGGGGGAGAGCAGAGACCCAGTACTTC.

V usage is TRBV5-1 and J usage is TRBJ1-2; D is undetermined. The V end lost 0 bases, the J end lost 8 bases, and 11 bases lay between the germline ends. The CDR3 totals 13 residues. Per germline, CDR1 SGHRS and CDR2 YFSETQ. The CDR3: CASSLGTSGGYTF. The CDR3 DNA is TGCGCCAGCAGCTTGGGGACCAGCGGCGGCTACACCTTC.

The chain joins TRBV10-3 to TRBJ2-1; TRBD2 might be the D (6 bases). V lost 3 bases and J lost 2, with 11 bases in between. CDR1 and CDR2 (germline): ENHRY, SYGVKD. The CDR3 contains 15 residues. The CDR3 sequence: CAISDPGRPYNEQFF. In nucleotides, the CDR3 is TGTGCCATCAGTGACCCGGGGAGGCCCTACAATGAGCAGTTCTTC.

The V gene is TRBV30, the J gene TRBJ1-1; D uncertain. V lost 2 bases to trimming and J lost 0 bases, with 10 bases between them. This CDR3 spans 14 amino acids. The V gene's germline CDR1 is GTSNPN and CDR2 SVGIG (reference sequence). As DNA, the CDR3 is TGTGCCTGGAGTATTGGGCAGTTGAACACTGAAGCTTTCTTT. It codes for CAWSIGQLNTEAFF.

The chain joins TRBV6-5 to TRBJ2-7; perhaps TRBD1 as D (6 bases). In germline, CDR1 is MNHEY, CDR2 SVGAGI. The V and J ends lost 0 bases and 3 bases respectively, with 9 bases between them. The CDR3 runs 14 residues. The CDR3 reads CASSYSNRDYEQYF. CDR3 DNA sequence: TGTGCCAGCAGTTACTCGAACAGGGACTACGAGCAGTACTTC.

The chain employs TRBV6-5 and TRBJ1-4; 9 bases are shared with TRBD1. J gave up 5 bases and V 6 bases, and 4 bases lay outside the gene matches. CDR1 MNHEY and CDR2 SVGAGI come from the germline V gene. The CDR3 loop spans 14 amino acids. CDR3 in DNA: TGTGCCAGCAGCTCCGACAGGGGGAATGAAAAACTGTTTTTT. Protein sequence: CASSSDRGNEKLFF.

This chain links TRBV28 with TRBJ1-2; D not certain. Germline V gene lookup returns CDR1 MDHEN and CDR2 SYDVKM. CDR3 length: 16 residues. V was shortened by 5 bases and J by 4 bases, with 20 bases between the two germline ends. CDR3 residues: CASSPSGVVRTYGYTF. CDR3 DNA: TGTGCCAGCAGTCCCTCCGGGGTTGTGCGTACCTATGGCTACACCTTC.

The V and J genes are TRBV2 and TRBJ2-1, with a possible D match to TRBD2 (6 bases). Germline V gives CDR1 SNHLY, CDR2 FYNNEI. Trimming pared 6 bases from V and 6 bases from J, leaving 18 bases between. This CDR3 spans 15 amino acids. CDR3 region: CASRATLSGVNEQFF. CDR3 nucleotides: TGTGCCAGCAGAGCCACCTTATCGGGAGTCAATGAGCAGTTCTTC.

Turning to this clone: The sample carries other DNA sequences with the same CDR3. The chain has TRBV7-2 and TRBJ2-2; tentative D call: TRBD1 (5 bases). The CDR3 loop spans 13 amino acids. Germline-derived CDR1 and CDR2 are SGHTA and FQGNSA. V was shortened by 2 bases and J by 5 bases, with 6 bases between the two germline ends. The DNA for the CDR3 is TGTGCCAGCAGCTTACAGGGTACCGGGGAGCTGTTTTTT. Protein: CASSLQGTGELFF.

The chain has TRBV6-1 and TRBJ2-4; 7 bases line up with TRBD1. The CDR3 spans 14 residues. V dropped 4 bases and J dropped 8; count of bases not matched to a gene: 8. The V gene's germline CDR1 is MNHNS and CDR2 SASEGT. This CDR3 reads CASSGGGVGDIQYF. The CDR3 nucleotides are TGTGCCAGCAGTGGAGGGGGCGTCGGGGACATTCAGTACTTC.

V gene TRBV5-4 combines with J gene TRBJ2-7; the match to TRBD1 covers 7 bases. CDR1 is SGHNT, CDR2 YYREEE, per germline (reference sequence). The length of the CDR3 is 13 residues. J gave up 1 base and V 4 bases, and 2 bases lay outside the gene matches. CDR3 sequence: CASSLGQSYEQYF. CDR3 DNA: TGTGCCAGCAGCCTGGGACAGTCCTACGAGCAGTACTTC.

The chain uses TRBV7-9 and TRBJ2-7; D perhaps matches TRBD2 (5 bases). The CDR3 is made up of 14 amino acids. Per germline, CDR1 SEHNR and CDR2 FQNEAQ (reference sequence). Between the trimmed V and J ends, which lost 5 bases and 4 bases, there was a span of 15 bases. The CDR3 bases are TGTGCCAGCAGCCCAAGGACTGGGAATTACGAGCAGTACTTC. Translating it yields CASSPRTGNYEQYF.

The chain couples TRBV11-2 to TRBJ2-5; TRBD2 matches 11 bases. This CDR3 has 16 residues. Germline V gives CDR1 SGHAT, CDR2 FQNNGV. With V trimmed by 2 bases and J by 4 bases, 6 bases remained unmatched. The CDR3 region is CASSLPTSGGTETQYF. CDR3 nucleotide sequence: TGTGCCAGCAGCTTACCCACTAGCGGGGGTACAGAGACCCAGTACTTC.

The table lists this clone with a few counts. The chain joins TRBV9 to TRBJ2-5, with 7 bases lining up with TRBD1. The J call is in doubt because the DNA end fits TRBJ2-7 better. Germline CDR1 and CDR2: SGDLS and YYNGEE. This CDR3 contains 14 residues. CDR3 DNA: TGTGCCAGCAGCGTAGAGCCAGGGGGCTACGAGCAGTACTTC. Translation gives CASSVEPGGYEQYF.

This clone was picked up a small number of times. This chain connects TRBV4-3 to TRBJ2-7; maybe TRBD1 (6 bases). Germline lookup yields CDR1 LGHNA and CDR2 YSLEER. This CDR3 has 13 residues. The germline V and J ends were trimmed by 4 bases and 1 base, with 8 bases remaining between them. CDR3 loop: CASSLDRSYEQYF. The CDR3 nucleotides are TGCGCCAGCAGCCTGGACAGATCCTACGAGCAGTACTTC.

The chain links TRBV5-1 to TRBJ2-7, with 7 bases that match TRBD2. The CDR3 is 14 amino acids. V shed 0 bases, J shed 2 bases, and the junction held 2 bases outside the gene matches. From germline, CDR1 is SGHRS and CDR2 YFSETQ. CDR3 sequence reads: CASSLERGPYEQYF. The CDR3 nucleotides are TGCGCCAGCAGCTTGGAGCGGGGCCCCTACGAGCAGTACTTC.

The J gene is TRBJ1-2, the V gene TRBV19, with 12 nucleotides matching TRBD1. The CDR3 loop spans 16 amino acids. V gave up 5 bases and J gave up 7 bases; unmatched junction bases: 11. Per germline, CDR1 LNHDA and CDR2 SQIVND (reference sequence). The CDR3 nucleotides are TGTGCCAGTAGTTCGGTCGAGGCGGGACAGGGGGCTGGCTACACCTTC. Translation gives CASSSVEAGQGAGYTF. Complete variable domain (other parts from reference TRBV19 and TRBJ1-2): DGGITQSPKYLFRKEGQNVTLSCEQNLNHDAMYWYRQDPGQGLRLIYYSQIVNDFQKGDIAEGYSVSREKKESFPLTVTSAQKNPTAFYLCASSSVEAGQGAGYTFGSGTRLTVV.

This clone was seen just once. The CDR3 region is CASILDERNEQYF. In DNA, the CDR3 is TGTGCCAGCATTTTAGACGAGAGGAACGAGCAGTACTTC. The genes are TRBV2 and TRBJ2-7; D ambiguous. The germline V gene encodes CDR1 SNHLY and CDR2 FYNNEI. The CDR3 contains 13 residues. Trimming left V 7 bases short and J 5 bases short, with 15 bases between.

The CDR3 is CASRKQGSQPQHF. For the CDR3, the DNA is TGTGCCAGCAGGAAACAGGGCAGTCAGCCCCAGCATTTT. The J gene is TRBJ1-5, the V gene TRBV28; the D gene is possibly TRBD1 (6 bases). The CDR3 totals 13 residues. Per germline, CDR1 MDHEN and CDR2 SYDVKM. The V end lost 6 bases, the J end lost 6 bases, and 12 bases lay between the germline ends.